A selection of T cell receptor beta chains follows, all from one sample in a study of blood T cell repertoires in COVID-19. Measured with immunoSEQ multiplex PCR; TCRdb has only the in-frame clones, and not every one. In the table there are roughly 300,000 clones, around 86% of which are singletons. Material: peripheral blood. The receptors shown here come from a woman aged 55-75 years with active or convalescent COVID-19. Both conserved end residues are part of each CDR3. The order of the fields is D gene, CDR3 length, J gene, clone size, V gene, CDR3 DNA, CDR3 protein. D genes are given only for firm matches. Rows may omit the clone size; those that give it use once, few, many or a size class.

TRBD1 | 15 | TRBJ2-3 | - | TRBV7-8 | TGTGCCAGCAGCCGACGGACAGGGGCAACAGATACGCAGTATTTT | CASSRRTGATDTQYF
TRBD2 | 17 | TRBJ2-1 | - | TRBV11-2 | TGTGCCAGCAGCTTAGTAACTAGCGGGGGGGCCAGAAATGAGCAGTTCTTC | CASSLVTSGGARNEQFF
TRBD1 | 15 | TRBJ1-2 | once | TRBV9 | TGTGCCAGCAGCTTGGGACAGGGGCCTAACTATGGCTACACCTTC | CASSLGQGPNYGYTF
- | 15 | TRBJ1-6 | few | TRBV7-8 | TGTGCCAGCAGCTTAGCATTAAGGGGAAATTCACCCCTCCACTTT | CASSLALRGNSPLHF
TRBD1 | 15 | TRBJ1-5 | once | TRBV11-2 | TGTGCCAGCAGCCGGGACAGGGGGGGTAATCAGCCCCAGCATTTT | CASSRDRGGNQPQHF
TRBD2 | 15 | TRBJ2-1 | - | TRBV5-4 | TGTGCCAGCAGGCCCGGGACTAGCGGTGACAATGAGCAGTTCTTC | CASRPGTSGDNEQFF
TRBD1 | 16 | TRBJ2-7 | - | TRBV9 | TGTGCCAGCAGCTTCCACGGACAGGGACCTTCCTACGAGCAGTACTTC | CASSFHGQGPSYEQYF
- | 14 | TRBJ2-7 | once | TRBV6-5 | TGTGCCAGCAGTTATTTGGGCATAGCCTACGAGCAGTACTTC | CASSYLGIAYEQYF
TRBD2 | 14 | TRBJ2-3 | once | TRBV10-3 | TGTGCCATCAGTGCTAGCGGGGGCACAGATACGCAGTATTTT | CAISASGGTDTQYF
TRBD1 | 16 | TRBJ1-5 | - | TRBV19 | TGTGCCAGTAGTATCCCTCCACAGGGGAGCAATCAGCCCCAGCATTTT | CASSIPPQGSNQPQHF
TRBD1 | 16 | TRBJ2-7 | once | TRBV27 | TGTGCCAGCAGCCTACAGGGGACGTGGGGCTCCTACGAGCAGTACTTC | CASSLQGTWGSYEQYF
TRBD1 | 15 | TRBJ2-7 | - | TRBV28 | TGTGCCAGCAGTTTACGGGACAGGGGTAAGAACGAGCAGTACTTC | CASSLRDRGKNEQYF
TRBD1 | 14 | TRBJ2-3 | few | TRBV6-5 | TGTGCCAGCAGCCAGAGGACAGGGTCAGATACGCAGTATTTT | CASSQRTGSDTQYF
TRBD2 | 15 | TRBJ2-2 | - | TRBV9 | TGTGCCAGCACCCTACTAGCGGGGGGCACCGGGGAGCTGTTTTTT | CASTLLAGGTGELFF
TRBD1 | 12 | TRBJ1-2 | - | TRBV15 | TGTGCCACCAGGGAGGACAGGTCGCGCTACACCTTC | CATREDRSRYTF
- | 13 | TRBJ1-1 | - | TRBV2 | TGTGCCAGCTTGGTTTACAGGGACACTGAAGCTTTCTTT | CASLVYRDTEAFF
- | 14 | TRBJ1-3 | - | TRBV6-2/TRBV6-3 | TGTGCCAGCAGTTATACGGGGACTGGAAACACCATATATTTT | CASSYTGTGNTIYF
TRBD1 | 17 | TRBJ2-7 | - | TRBV28 | TGTGCCAGCAGTTACCCCAGACAGGGGGCGCGAAGGTACGAGCAGTACTTC | CASSYPRQGARRYEQYF
TRBD1 | 15 | TRBJ1-4 | - | TRBV10-3 | TGTGCCTTCCTCCTAGGACAGGGCGTTAATGAAAAACTGTTTTTT | CAFLLGQGVNEKLFF
- | 14 | TRBJ1-2 | - | TRBV9 | TGTGCCAGCAGCGTATTGCCGGCTAACTATGGCTACACCTTC | CASSVLPANYGYTF
TRBD1 | 16 | TRBJ2-3 | once | TRBV9 | TGTGCCAGCAGCGTGGGACAGGGGAGATGGACAGATACGCAGTATTTT | CASSVGQGRWTDTQYF
TRBD2 | 16 | TRBJ2-1 | - | TRBV11-2 | TGTGCCAGCAGCTTAGTCCTAGCGGGGAGCTACAATGAGCAGTTCTTC | CASSLVLAGSYNEQFF
TRBD1 | 15 | TRBJ2-5 | - | TRBV27 | TGTGCCAGCAGTTTGGACAGGGGGCCAGGGGAGACCCAGTACTTC | CASSLDRGPGETQYF